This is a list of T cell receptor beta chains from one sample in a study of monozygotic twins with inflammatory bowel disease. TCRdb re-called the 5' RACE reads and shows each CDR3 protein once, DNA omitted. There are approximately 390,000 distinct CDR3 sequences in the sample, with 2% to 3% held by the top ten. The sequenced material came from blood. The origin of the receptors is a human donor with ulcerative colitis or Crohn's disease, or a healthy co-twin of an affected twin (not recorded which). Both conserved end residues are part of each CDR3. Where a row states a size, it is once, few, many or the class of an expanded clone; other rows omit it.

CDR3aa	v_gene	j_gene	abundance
CASNHWTVKPGNEKLFF	TRBV28	TRBJ1-4	.
CSVVLAGGNTQYF	TRBV29-1	TRBJ2-3	.
CASSLYGETARSNQPQHF	TRBV27	TRBJ1-5	.
CASSQAPANTEAFF	TRBV3-1	TRBJ1-1	.
CASSYAGGGNTIYF	TRBV11-2	TRBJ1-3	.
CAISESLQGEEETQYF	TRBV10-3	TRBJ2-5	.
CASSRGDRGLDGYTF	TRBV3-1	TRBJ1-2	.
CASSLRSSSNEKLFF	TRBV7-2	TRBJ1-4	.
CASRTTGVGETQYF	TRBV7-9	TRBJ2-5	.
CASTTPRGGSREQYF	TRBV6-2/TRBV6-3	TRBJ2-7	.
CASSLVASGRPGELFF	TRBV5-1	TRBJ2-2	.
CASRDNSNQHQHF	TRBV10-2	TRBJ1-5	.
CASSESGVYYGYTF	TRBV25-1	TRBJ1-2	.
CASRSWRDTQYF	TRBV7-2	TRBJ2-3	.
CASSLGTANYGYTF	TRBV7-2	TRBJ1-2	medium-sized
CASTEFTGLGSYFGEQYF	TRBV28	TRBJ2-7	.
CASIPQGPPGELFF	TRBV6-1	TRBJ2-2	.
CASSLWGLAGGSSYNEQFF	TRBV27	TRBJ2-1	.
CSARQDDASTDTQYF	TRBV20-1	TRBJ2-3	.